Listed below are T cell receptor beta chains from one sample, sequenced in a study of identical twins. TCRdb reprocessed the 5' RACE reads via MiXCR and lists one record per CDR3 protein. The table records approximately 490,000 distinct CDR3 sequences, about 20% of them present only once. The sample was also linked to a second study, of yellow fever vaccine responses in identical twins.

The sequencing sample was made of CD4+ T cells sorted from blood. Receptor source: a woman aged 18 to 35 in good health. Each CDR3 is given with its conserved first and last residue. D genes are given only for firm matches. Where a row states a size, it is once, few, many or the class of an expanded clone; other rows omit it.

TRBJ2-3 . . TRBV2 CASSEARFHPDTQYF TGTGCCAGCAGTGAAGCCAGGTTCCATCCAGATACGCAGTATTTT
TRBJ2-5 . TRBD1 TRBV4-1 CASSQGDRDQETQYF TGCGCCAGCAGCCAAGGGGACAGGGACCAAGAGACCCAGTACTTC
TRBJ1-2 . . TRBV10-3 CATLDRVNYGYTF TGTGCCACCCTGGACAGAGTAAACTATGGCTACACCTTC
TRBJ2-3 . . TRBV27 CAGSEPPPGPATDTQYF TGTGCCGGCTCAGAACCCCCTCCAGGGCCGGCCACAGATACGCAGTATTTT
TRBJ2-3 . . TRBV20-1 CSANPGARTDTQYF TGCAGTGCCAACCCAGGGGCGCGAACAGATACGCAGTATTTT
TRBJ1-5 . . TRBV24-1 CATSAAFNQPQHF TGTGCCACCAGTGCGGCGTTTAATCAGCCCCAGCATTTT
TRBJ2-5 . TRBD1 TRBV5-4 CASSSRQGGQETQYF TGTGCCAGCAGCTCCCGACAGGGGGGACAAGAGACCCAGTACTTC
TRBJ1-2 once TRBD1 TRBV28 CASSSLGDSYGYTF TGTGCCAGCAGTTCTCTCGGGGACAGCTATGGCTACACCTTC
TRBJ2-3 few TRBD2 TRBV28 CASIGRGSETDTQYF TGTGCCAGCATAGGGCGGGGGTCTGAGACAGATACGCAGTATTTT
TRBJ2-3 few TRBD1 TRBV2 CASKRITGGLSTDTQYF TGTGCCAGCAAAAGAATAACAGGGGGTTTAAGCACAGATACGCAGTATTTT
TRBJ1-2 . . TRBV20-1 CSANVAGPGRGYTF TGCAGTGCTAACGTCGCAGGACCGGGGAGGGGCTACACCTTC
TRBJ1-1 few . TRBV5-1 CASSLGGVMNTEAFF TGCGCCAGCAGCTTGGGGGGCGTCATGAACACTGAAGCTTTCTTT
TRBJ2-7 . . TRBV24-1 CATSDSADREQYF TGTGCCACCAGTGATTCGGCAGATCGCGAGCAGTACTTC
TRBJ1-2 . . TRBV5-5 CASSLAPDLNYGYTF TGTGCCAGCAGCTTGGCCCCCGACCTAAACTATGGCTACACCTTC
TRBJ2-2 . . TRBV11-3 CASSLEVSTGELFF TGTGCCAGCAGCTTAGAGGTTTCCACCGGGGAGCTGTTTTTT
TRBJ2-7 . TRBD2 TRBV20-1 CSAKGTSGPYEQYF TGCAGTGCTAAGGGGACTAGCGGACCCTACGAGCAGTACTTC
TRBJ2-2 . . TRBV28 CASSPSGRDSGELFF TGTGCCAGCAGTCCGTCGGGCAGGGATTCCGGGGAGCTGTTTTTT
TRBJ2-3 few TRBD2 TRBV20-1 CSASALAGADYTQYF TGCAGTGCTAGTGCCTTAGCGGGAGCCGATTATACGCAGTATTTT
TRBJ2-7 . . TRBV6-2/TRBV6-3 CASGNSYEQYF TGTGCCAGCGGCAACTCTTACGAGCAGTACTTC
TRBJ2-7 . TRBD1 TRBV5-1 CASSVGQGSSYEQYF TGCGCCAGCAGCGTGGGACAGGGAAGCTCCTACGAGCAGTACTTC
TRBJ2-5 . TRBD1 TRBV5-1 CASSWDRGETQYF TGCGCCAGCAGCTGGGACAGGGGAGAGACCCAGTACTTC
TRBJ1-2 few . TRBV12-3/TRBV12-4 CASSFVSPGGYTF TGTGCCAGCAGTTTTGTGAGCCCCGGTGGCTACACCTTC
TRBJ2-3 . . TRBV24-1 CATSDSLLGGGTDTQYF TGTGCCACCAGTGATTCCCTTCTTGGGGGAGGAACAGATACGCAGTATTTT
TRBJ2-5 . . TRBV4-2 CASSPNEGGARETQYF TGTGCCAGCAGCCCGAACGAGGGGGGGGCCAGGGAGACCCAGTACTTC
TRBJ2-3 . TRBD1 TRBV7-9 CASSFSGTAGDTDTQYF TGTGCCAGCAGCTTTTCCGGGACAGCCGGCGACACAGATACGCAGTATTTT
TRBJ1-1 few . TRBV12-3/TRBV12-4 CASTPFVNTEAFF TGTGCCAGCACCCCCTTCGTGAACACTGAAGCTTTCTTT
TRBJ2-7 . . TRBV7-8 CASSLSFREREQYF TGTGCCAGCAGCTTAAGTTTCAGGGAGAGGGAGCAGTACTTC
TRBJ2-5 few . TRBV7-3 CASSPTGSIETQYF TGTGCCAGCAGCCCTACCGGGAGCATAGAGACCCAGTACTTC
TRBJ2-3 few . TRBV7-8 CASRTKRVTDTQYF TGTGCCAGCAGAACCAAGCGGGTTACAGATACGCAGTATTTT
TRBJ2-3 . TRBD2 TRBV14 CASSQGDSGVTDTQYF TGTGCCAGCAGCCAAGGTGATAGCGGGGTAACAGATACGCAGTATTTT
TRBJ1-2 many . TRBV5-1 CASSPSYFEPDGYTF TGCGCCAGCAGCCCGAGCTATTTTGAGCCCGATGGCTACACCTTC
TRBJ2-7 few . TRBV20-1 CSARNRQEYEQYF TGCAGTGCTAGAAACAGACAGGAGTACGAGCAGTACTTC
TRBJ1-2 . . TRBV10-3 CAISESGAPNYGYTF TGTGCCATCAGTGAGTCGGGGGCCCCTAACTATGGCTACACCTTC
TRBJ2-1 . TRBD2 TRBV7-8 CASSSLAGGPKDDEQFF TGTGCCAGCAGCTCTTTAGCGGGGGGGCCGAAGGATGATGAGCAGTTCTTC
TRBJ1-1 many TRBD1 TRBV12-3/TRBV12-4 CASNRGMVEAFF TGTGCCAGCAACAGGGGGATGGTTGAAGCTTTCTTT